This TCR beta chain was retrieved from a study of shared clonotypes between healthy human individuals. Germline V CDR1 and CDR2: MNHNS, SASEGT. V lost 7 bases, J lost 0 bases, and 11 bases lay in between. There are 14 residues in the CDR3. Data came from immunoSEQ multiplex PCR; TCRdb stores just in-frame clones and leaves some out. This table has hundreds of thousands of clones, approximately 95% appearing once. CD8 cells regarded as naive lacked CD45RO, were positively chosen for CCR7, and omitted terminally differentiated effector memory CD45RA+ cells. The origin of this receptor is a woman in her 30s in good health. Sequencing was carried out using naive CD8+ T cells sorted from blood. The chain has TRBV6-1 and TRBJ2-3; the D is unclear. CDR3 DNA sequence: TGTGCCAGCAACAGAGGATCTAGCACAGATACGCAGTATTTT. Amino acids: CASNRGSSTDTQYF.